The 5 T cell receptor beta chains presented below share a single source sample, sequenced in a study of T cell clonality in common variable immunodeficiency. For these receptors, no antigen is known. This table comes from immunoSEQ multiplex PCR, and its TCRdb copy is limited to in-frame clones, with some not included. Listed for the sample are about 19,000 clones, none seen a single time. Study-wide results and caveats: In common variable immunodeficiency, TCR beta chains reportedly carried fewer deletions and N-nucleotide insertions.

The sequenced material came from peripheral blood mononuclear cells. The source is a human donor with common variable immunodeficiency.

The table lists this clone with many counts. Read sequence stops 3 residues before the CDR3 end, and the germline J gene provides the missing end. The genes are TRBV20-1 and TRBJ2-3; TRBD2 might be the D (6 bases). The CDR3 consists of 17 residues. V lost 4 bases, J lost 6 bases, and 26 bases lay in between. Germline V gene lookup returns CDR1 DFQATT and CDR2 SNEGSKA (reference sequence). The CDR3: CSAIPVLAAEYADTQYF. The sequenced CDR3 bases are TGCAGTGCTATCCCGGTACTAGCAGCCGAGTACGCCGATACG.

This clone was seen many times. With the read ending 3 residues before the CDR3 end, the germline J gene is used to fill in that end. This chain connects TRBV19 to TRBJ2-1; D gene unclear. Trimming removed 1 base from V and 5 bases from J, with 6 bases in between. CDR1 and CDR2 (germline): LNHDA, SQIVND (reference sequence). CDR3 size: 13 residues. CDR3 loop: CASSIGQNNEQFF. CDR3 bases read: TGTGCCAGTAGTATAGGCCAGAACAATGAG.

The sample holds many counts of this clone. The CDR3 end falls 3 residues outside the read, so it is completed with the germline J gene. The chain recombines TRBV10-3 with TRBJ2-7; 8 nucleotides align to TRBD2. This CDR3 has 15 residues. The germline CDR1 and CDR2 sequences are ENHRY and SYGVKD. After removal of 5 bases from V and 2 bases from J, the junction contained 8 bases not matched to a gene. The part of the CDR3 DNA that was read is TGTGCCATCAGTCCTGCGGGGGGACGGACCTACGAG. Its translation: CAISPAGGRTYE. The full CDR3 protein reads CAISPAGGRTYEQYF.

This clone showed up many times. The DNA ends 3 residues before the CDR3 does, and the rest of the CDR3 is filled in from the germline J gene. The gene calls are TRBV7-6 and TRBJ1-1; TRBD1 aligns across 8 bases. With 1 base clipped from V and 4 bases from J, the junction kept 2 bases outside the gene matches. CDR1 and CDR2 from the germline V gene are SGHVS and FNYEAQ. This CDR3 spans 14 amino acids. The sequenced CDR3 bases are TGTGCCAGCAGCTTAGACAGGGGGGTCACTGAA. This codes for CASSLDRGVTE. The entire CDR3 reads CASSLDRGVTEAFF.

This clone was seen at least ten times. The read halts 3 residues ahead of the CDR3 end, with the missing end drawn from the germline J gene. The chain combines TRBV7-2 with TRBJ2-4, with D perhaps matching TRBD2 (5 bases). V was clipped by 1 base and J by 2 bases, with 9 bases between them. Germline CDR1 is SGHTA and CDR2 is FQGNSA. This CDR3 spans 15 amino acids. Incomplete CDR3 DNA: TGTGCCAGCAGCTTAGGAGCGGTAACCAAAAACATT. This encodes CASSLGAVTKNI. The complete CDR3 protein is CASSLGAVTKNIQYF. Based on the CDR3 plus reference TRBV7-2 and TRBJ2-4, the full variable domain is GAGVSQSPSNKVTEKGKDVELRCDPISGHTALYWYRQSLGQGLEFLIYFQGNSAPDKSGLPSDRFSAERTGGSVSTLTIQRTQQEDSAVYLCASSLGAVTKNIQYFGAGTRLSVL.